The clone carrying this T cell receptor (beta chain) was found many times. A single record per CDR3 protein comes from TCRdb applying MiXCR to the 5' RACE reads. This table has tens of thousands of distinct CDR3 sequences, about 4.5% appearing once. This entry is derived from a study of early T cells in non-severe SARS-CoV-2 infection. With 2 bases removed from V and 3 bases from J, the gap between germline ends came to 10 bases. The CDR3 totals 14 residues. Germline V gene data show CDR1 as MNHNY and CDR2 as SVGAGI (reference sequence). The sample was whole blood. The TCR comes from an adult who was a healthcare worker with PCR-confirmed SARS-CoV-2 infection or an uninfected control (not recorded which). The genes are TRBV6-6 and TRBJ2-5; D may correspond to TRBD1 or TRBD2 (5 bases each). The chain's CDR3 is CASSYGGGEETQYF. The CDR3 DNA reads as TGTGCCAGCAGTTACGGGGGTGGGGAAGAGACCCAGTACTTC.